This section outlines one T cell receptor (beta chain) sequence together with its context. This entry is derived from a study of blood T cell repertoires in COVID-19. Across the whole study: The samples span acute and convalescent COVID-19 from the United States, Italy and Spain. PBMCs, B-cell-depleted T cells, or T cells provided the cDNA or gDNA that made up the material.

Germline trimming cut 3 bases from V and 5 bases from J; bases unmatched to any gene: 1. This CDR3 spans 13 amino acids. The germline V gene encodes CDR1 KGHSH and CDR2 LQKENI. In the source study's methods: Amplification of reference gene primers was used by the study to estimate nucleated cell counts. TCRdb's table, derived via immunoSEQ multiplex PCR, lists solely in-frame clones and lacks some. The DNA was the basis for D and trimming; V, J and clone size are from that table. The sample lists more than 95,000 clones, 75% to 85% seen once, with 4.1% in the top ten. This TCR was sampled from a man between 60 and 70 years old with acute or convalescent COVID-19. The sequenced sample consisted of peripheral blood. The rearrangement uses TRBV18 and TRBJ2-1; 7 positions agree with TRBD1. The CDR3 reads CASSPGQDNEQFF. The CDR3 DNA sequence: TGTGCCAGCTCACCCGGACAGGACAATGAGCAGTTCTTC.